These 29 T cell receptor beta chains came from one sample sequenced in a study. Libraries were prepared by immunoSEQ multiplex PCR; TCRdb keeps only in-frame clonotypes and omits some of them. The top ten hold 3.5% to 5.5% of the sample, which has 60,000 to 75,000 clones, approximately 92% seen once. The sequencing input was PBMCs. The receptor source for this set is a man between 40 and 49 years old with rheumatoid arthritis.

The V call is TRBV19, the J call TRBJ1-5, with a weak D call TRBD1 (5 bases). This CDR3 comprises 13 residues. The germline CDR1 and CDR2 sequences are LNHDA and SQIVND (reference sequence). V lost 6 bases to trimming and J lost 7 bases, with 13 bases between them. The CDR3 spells CASSSRVTQPQHF. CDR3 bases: TGTGCCAGTAGCTCCAGGGTTACCCAGCCCCAGCATTTT.

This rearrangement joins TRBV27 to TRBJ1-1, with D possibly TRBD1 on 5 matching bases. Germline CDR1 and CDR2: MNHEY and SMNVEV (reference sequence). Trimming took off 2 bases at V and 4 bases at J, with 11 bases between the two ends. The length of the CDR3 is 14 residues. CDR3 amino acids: CASSLMGRSTEAFF. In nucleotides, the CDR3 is TGTGCCAGCAGTTTAATGGGGCGAAGCACTGAAGCTTTCTTT.

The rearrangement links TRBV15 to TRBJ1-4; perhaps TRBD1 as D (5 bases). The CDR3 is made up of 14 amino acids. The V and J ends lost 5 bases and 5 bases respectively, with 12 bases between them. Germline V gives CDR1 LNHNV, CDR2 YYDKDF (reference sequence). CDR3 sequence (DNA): TGTGCCACCAGCGCCCGGGACGGGAATGAAAAACTGTTTTTT. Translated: CATSARDGNEKLFF. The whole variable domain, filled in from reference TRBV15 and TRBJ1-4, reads DAMVIQNPRYQVTQFGKPVTLSCSQTLNHNVMYWYQQKSSQAPKLLFHYYDKDFNNEADTPDNFQSRRPNTSFCFLDIRSPGLGDTAMYLCATSARDGNEKLFFGSGTQLSVL.

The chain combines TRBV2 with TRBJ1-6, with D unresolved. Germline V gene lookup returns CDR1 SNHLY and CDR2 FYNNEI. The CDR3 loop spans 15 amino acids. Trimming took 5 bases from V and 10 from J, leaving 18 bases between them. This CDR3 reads CASSPEEVRSSPLHF. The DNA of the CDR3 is TGTGCCAGCAGTCCCGAGGAAGTACGGTCGTCACCCCTCCACTTT.

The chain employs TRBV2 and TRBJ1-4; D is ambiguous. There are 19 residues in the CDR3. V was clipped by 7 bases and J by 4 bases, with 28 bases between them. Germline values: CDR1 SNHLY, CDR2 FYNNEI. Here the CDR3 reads CASNFPQWVADHINEKLFF. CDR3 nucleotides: TGTGCCAGCAATTTCCCTCAGTGGGTGGCAGATCACATTAATGAAAAACTGTTTTTT. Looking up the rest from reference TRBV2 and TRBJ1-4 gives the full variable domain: EPEVTQTPSHQVTQMGQEVILRCVPISNHLYFYWYRQILGQKVEFLVSFYNNEISEKSEIFDDQFSVERPDGSNFTLKIRSTKLEDSAMYFCASNFPQWVADHINEKLFFGSGTQLSVL.

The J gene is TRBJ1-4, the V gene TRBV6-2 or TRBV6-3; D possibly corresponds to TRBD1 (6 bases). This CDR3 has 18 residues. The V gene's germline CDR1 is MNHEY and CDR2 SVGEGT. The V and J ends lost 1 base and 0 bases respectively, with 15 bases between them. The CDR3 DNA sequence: TGTGCCAGCAGTTACTTCCCGGGACACCCTGCAACTAATGAAAAACTGTTTTTT. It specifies CASSYFPGHPATNEKLFF.

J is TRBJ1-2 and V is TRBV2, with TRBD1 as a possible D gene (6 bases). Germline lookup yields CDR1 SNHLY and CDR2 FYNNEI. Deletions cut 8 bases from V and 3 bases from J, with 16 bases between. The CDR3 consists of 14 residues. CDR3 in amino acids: CASVRGGQHYGYTF. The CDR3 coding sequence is TGTGCCAGCGTCAGGGGCGGTCAACACTATGGCTACACCTTC.

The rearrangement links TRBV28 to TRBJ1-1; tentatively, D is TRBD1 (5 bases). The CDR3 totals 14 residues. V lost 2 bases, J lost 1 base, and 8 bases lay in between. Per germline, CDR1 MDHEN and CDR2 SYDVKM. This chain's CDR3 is CASSLGGGNTEAFF. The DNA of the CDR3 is TGTGCCAGCAGTTTAGGCGGGGGGAACACTGAAGCTTTCTTT.

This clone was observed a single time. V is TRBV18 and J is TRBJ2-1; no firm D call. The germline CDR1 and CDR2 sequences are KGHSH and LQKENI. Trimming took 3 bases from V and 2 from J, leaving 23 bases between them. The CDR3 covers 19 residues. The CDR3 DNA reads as TGTGCCAGCTCACCCCTCCCCCCCGCGGAGCTTGCAACCTACAATGAGCAGTTCTTC. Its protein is CASSPLPPAELATYNEQFF.

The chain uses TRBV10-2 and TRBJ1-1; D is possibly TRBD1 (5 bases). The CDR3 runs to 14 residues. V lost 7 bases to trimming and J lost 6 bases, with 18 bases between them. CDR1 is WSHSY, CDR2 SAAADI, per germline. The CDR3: CASTQRPGPAEAFF. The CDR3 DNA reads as TGCGCCAGCACCCAACGGCCAGGGCCCGCTGAAGCTTTCTTT.

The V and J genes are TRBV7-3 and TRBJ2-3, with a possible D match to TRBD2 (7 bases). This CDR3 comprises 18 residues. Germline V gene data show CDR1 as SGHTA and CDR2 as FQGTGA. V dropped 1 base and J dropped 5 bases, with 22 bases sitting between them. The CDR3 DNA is TGTGCCAGCAGCTTAATAAACCGAGGGGGAGGGAGGCGAGATACGCAGTATTTT. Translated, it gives CASSLINRGGGRRDTQYF.

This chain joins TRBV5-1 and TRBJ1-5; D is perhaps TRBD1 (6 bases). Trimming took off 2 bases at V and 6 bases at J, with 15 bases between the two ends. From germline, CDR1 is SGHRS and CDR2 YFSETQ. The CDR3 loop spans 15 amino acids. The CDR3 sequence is CASSLGQHGGQPQHF. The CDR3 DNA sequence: TGCGCCAGCAGCTTAGGACAGCATGGCGGTCAGCCCCAGCATTTT.

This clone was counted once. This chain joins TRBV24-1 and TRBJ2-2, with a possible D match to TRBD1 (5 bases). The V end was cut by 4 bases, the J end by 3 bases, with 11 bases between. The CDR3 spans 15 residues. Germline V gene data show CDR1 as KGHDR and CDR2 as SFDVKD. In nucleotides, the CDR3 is TGTGCCACCAGTGACCCCAGGGTACACACCGGGGAGCTGTTTTTT. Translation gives CATSDPRVHTGELFF.

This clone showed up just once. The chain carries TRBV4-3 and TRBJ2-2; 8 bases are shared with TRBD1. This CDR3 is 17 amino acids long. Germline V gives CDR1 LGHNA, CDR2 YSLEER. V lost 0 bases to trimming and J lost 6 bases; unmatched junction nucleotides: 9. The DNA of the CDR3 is TGCGCCAGCAGCCAAGATCACTGGCAGGGGGCTGCCGGGGAGCTGTTTTTT. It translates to CASSQDHWQGAAGELFF.

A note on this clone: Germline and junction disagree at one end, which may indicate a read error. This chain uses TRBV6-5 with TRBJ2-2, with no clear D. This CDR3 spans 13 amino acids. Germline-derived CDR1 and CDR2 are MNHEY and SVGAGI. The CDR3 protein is CATSRTNTGELFF. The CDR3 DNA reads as TGTGCCACCAGTAGGACGAACACCGGGGAGCTGTTTTTT.

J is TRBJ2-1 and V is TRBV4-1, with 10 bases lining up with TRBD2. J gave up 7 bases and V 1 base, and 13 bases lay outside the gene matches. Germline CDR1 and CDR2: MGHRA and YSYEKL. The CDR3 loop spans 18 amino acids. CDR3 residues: CASSQGASGGPRRNEQFF. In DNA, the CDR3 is TGCGCCAGCAGCCAAGGGGCTAGCGGGGGCCCAAGGAGGAATGAGCAGTTCTTC.

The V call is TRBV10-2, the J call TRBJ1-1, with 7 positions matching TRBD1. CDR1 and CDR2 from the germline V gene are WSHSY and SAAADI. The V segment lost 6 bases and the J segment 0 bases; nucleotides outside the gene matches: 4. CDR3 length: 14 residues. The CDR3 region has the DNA TGCGCCAGCAGGGGTACAGGGGTGAACACTGAAGCTTTCTTT. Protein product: CASRGTGVNTEAFF.

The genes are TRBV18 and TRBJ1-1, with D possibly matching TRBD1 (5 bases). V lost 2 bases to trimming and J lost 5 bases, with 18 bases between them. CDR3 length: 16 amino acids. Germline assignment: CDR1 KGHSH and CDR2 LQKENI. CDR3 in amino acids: CASSPGRGGRVTEAFF. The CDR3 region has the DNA TGTGCCAGCTCACCAGGGAGAGGTGGCAGGGTAACTGAAGCTTTCTTT. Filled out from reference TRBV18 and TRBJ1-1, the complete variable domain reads NAGVMQNPRHLVRRRGQEARLRCSPMKGHSHVYWYRQLPEEGLKFMVYLQKENIIDESGMPKERFSAEFPKEGPSILRIQQVVRGDSAAYFCASSPGRGGRVTEAFFGQGTRLTVV.

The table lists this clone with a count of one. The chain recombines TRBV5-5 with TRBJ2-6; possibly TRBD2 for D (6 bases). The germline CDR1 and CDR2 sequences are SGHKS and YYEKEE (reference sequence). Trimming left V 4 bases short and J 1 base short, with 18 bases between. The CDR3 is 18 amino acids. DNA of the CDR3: TGTGCCAGCAGCACCGGGACGGGGGTCCTTTCTGGGGCCAACGTCCTGACTTTC. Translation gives CASSTGTGVLSGANVLTF.

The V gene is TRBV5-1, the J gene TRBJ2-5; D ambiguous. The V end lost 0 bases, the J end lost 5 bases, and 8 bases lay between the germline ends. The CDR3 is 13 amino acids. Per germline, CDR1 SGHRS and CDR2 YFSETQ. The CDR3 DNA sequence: TGCGCCAGCAGCTTGGTGGGAATCGAGACCCAGTACTTC. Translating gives CASSLVGIETQYF.

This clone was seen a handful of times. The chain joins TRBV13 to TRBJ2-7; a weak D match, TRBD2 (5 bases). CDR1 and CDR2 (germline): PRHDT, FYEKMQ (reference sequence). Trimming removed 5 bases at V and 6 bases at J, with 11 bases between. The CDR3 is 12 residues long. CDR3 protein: CASSLIGGEQYF. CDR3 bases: TGTGCCAGCAGCCTCATTGGAGGCGAGCAGTACTTC.

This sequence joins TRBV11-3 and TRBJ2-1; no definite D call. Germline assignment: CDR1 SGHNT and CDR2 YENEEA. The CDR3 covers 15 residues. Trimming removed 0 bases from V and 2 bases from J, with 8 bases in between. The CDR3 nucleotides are TGTGCCAGCAGCTTAGAAATGGCCACCTACAATGAGCAGTTCTTC. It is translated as CASSLEMATYNEQFF.

Here the CDR3 reads CASSSYTGTENTGELFF. CDR3 sequence (DNA): TGTGCCAGCAGCTCATATACCGGGACAGAGAACACCGGGGAGCTGTTTTTT. The rearrangement links TRBV7-8 to TRBJ2-2, with TRBD1 matching 7 bases. Per germline, CDR1 SGHVS and CDR2 FQNEAQ. This CDR3 region has 17 residues. The ends lost 4 bases at V and 1 base at J; junction bases unmatched: 9.

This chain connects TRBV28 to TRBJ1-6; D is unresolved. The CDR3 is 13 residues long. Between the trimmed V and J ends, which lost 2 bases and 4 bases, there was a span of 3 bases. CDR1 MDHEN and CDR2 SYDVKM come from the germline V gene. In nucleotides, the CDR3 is TGTGCCAGCAGTTTAACTTATAATTCACCCCTCCACTTT. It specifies CASSLTYNSPLHF.

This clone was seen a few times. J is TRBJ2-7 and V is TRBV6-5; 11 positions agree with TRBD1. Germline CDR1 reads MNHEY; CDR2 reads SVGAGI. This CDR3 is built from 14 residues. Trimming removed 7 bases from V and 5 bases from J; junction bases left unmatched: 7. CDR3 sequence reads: CASNLRDRGDEQYF. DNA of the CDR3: TGTGCCAGCAATCTCCGGGACAGGGGGGACGAGCAGTACTTC.

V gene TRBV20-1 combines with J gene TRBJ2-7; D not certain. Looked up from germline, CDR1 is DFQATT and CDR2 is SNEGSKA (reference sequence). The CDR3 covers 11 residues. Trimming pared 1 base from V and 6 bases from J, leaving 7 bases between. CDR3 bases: TGCAGTGCTAGAGTGGGCCCCGAGCAGTACTTC. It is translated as CSARVGPEQYF.

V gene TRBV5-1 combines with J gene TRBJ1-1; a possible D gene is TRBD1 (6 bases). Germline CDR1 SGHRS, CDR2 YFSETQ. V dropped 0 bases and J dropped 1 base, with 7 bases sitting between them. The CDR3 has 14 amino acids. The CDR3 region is CASSLEGGNTEAFF. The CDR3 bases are TGCGCCAGCAGCTTGGAGGGGGGGAACACTGAAGCTTTCTTT.

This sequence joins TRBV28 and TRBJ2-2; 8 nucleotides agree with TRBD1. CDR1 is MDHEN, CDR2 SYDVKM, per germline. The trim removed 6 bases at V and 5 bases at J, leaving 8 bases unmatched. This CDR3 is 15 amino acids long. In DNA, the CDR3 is TGTGCCAGCAGCCGGGGACAGGAGAGAACCGGGGAGCTGTTTTTT. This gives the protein CASSRGQERTGELFF.

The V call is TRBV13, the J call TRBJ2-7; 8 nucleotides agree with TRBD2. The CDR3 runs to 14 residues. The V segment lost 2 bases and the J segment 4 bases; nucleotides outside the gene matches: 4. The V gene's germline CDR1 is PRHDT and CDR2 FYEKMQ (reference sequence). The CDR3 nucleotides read TGTGCCAGCAGCTTATACGGGAGGGAATACGAGCAGTACTTC. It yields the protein CASSLYGREYEQYF.